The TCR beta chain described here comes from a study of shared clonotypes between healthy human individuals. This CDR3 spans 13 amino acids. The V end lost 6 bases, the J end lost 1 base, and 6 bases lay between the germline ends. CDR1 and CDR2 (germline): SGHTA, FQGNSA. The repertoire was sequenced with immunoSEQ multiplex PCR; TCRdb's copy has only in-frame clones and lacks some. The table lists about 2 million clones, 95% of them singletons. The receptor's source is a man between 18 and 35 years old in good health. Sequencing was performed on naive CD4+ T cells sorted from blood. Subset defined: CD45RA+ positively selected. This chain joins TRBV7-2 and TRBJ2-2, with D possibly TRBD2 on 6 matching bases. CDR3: CASSSGNTGELFF. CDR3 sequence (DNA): TGTGCCAGCAGTAGCGGGAACACCGGGGAGCTGTTTTTT.